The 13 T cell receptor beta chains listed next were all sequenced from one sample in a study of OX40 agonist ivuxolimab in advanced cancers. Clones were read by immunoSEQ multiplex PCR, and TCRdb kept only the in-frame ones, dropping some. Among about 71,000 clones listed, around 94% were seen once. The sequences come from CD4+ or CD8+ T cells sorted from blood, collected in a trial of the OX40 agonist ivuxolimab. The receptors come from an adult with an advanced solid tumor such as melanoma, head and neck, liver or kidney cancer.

CDR3 coding DNA: TGCGCCAGCAGCCGAACGGGACAGGGGAGCACAGATACGCAGTATTTT. As protein: CASSRTGQGSTDTQYF. The rearrangement links TRBV4-3 to TRBJ2-3, with 10 bases matching TRBD1. After removal of 4 bases from V and 0 bases from J, the junction contained 4 bases not matched to a gene. Germline assignment: CDR1 LGHNA and CDR2 YSLEER. This CDR3 comprises 16 residues.

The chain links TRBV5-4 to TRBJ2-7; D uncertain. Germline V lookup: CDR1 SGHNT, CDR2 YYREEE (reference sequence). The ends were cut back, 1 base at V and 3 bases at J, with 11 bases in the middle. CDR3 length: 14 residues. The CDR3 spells CASSLFDTDYEQYF. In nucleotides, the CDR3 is TGTGCCAGCAGCTTGTTTGACACGGACTACGAGCAGTACTTC.

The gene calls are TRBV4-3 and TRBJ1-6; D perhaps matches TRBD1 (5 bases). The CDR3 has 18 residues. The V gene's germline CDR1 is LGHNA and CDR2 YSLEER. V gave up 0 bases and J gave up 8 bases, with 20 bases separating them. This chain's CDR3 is CASSQDPWREGADSPLHF. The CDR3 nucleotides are TGCGCCAGCAGCCAAGATCCGTGGCGGGAAGGGGCTGATTCACCCCTCCACTTT.

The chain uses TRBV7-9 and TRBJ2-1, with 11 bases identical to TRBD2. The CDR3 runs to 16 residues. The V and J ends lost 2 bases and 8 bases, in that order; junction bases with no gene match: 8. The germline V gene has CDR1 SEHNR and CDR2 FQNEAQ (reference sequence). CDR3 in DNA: TGTGCCAGCAGCTTACGGTCTAGCGGGGGGTACGATGAGCAGTTCTTC. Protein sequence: CASSLRSSGGYDEQFF. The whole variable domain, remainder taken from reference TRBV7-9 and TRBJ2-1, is DTGVSQNPRHKITKRGQNVTFRCDPISEHNRLYWYRQTLGQGPEFLTYFQNEAQLEKSRLLSDRFSAERPKGSFSTLEIQRTEQGDSAMYLCASSLRSSGGYDEQFFGPGTRLTVL.

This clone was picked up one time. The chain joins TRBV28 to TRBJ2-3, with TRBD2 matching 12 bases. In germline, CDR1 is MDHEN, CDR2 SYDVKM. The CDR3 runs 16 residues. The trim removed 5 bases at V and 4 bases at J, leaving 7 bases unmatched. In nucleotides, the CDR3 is TGTGCCAGCAGTCCGGAAAGACTAGCGGGAGCAGATACGCAGTATTTT. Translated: CASSPERLAGADTQYF.

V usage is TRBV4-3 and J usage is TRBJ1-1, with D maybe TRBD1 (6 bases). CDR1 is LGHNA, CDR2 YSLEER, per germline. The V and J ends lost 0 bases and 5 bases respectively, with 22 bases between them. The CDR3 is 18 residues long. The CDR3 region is CASSQDLPLRQGLTEAFF. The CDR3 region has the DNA TGCGCCAGCAGCCAAGATCTCCCCTTGCGGCAGGGGTTGACTGAAGCTTTCTTT.

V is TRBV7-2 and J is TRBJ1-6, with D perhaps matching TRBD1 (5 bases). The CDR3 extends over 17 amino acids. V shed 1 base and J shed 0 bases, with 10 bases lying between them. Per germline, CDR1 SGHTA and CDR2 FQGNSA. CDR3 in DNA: TGTGCCAGCAGCTTAGGACAGTATAGCTCCTATAATTCACCCCTCCACTTT. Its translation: CASSLGQYSSYNSPLHF.

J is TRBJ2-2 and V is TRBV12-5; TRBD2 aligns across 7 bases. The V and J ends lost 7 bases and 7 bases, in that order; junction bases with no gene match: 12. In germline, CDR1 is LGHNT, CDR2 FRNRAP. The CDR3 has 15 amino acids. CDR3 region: CASATGGGVDGELFF. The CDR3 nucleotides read TGTGCTAGTGCCACCGGTGGGGGGGTTGACGGGGAGCTGTTTTTT.

The chain's CDR3 is CASSQDGGARGRDEQYF. CDR3 bases: TGCGCCAGCAGCCAAGACGGGGGAGCGCGGGGGAGGGACGAGCAGTACTTC. The chain uses TRBV4-3 and TRBJ2-7; TRBD2 agrees at 7 bases. The CDR3 runs to 17 residues. Germline-derived CDR1 and CDR2 are LGHNA and YSLEER. The V segment lost 0 bases and the J segment 5 bases; nucleotides outside the gene matches: 13.

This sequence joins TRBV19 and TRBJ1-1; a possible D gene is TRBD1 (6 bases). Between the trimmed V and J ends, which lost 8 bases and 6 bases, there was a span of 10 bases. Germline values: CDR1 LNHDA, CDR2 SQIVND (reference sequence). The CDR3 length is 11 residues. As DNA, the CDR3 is TGTGCCAGTTCTTCAGGGGCTGAAGCTTTCTTT. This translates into CASSSGAEAFF.

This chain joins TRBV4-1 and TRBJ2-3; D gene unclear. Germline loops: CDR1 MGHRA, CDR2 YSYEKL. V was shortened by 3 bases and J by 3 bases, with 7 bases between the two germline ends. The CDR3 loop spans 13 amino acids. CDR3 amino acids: CASSQGQTDTQYF. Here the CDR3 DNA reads TGCGCCAGCAGCCAGGGCCAGACAGATACGCAGTATTTT.

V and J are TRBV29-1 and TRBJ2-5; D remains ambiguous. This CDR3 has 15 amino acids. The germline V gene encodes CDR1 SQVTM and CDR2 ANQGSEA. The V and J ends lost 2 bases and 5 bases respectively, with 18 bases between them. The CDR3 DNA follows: TGCAGCGTTGAACCCCCGGGTCCAATTGGCGAGACCCAGTACTTC. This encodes CSVEPPGPIGETQYF.

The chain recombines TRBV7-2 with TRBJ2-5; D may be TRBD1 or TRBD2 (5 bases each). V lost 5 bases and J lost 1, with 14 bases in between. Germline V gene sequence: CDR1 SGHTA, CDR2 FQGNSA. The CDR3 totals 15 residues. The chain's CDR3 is CASSPRDGTQETQYF. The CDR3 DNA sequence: TGTGCCAGCAGCCCAAGGGACGGAACCCAAGAGACCCAGTACTTC.